This TCR beta chain was identified during a study of T-cell memory formation after mild COVID-19. Germline V gene sequence: CDR1 SGHDT, CDR2 YYEEEE. Trimming took 4 bases from V and 4 from J, leaving 13 bases between them. The CDR3 is 14 amino acids. The TCR alpha and TCR beta cDNA libraries, bearing sample barcodes and UMIs, were generated by 5'RACE using constant-segment primers. TCRdb ran MiXCR on the 5' RACE reads and lists one entry per CDR3 protein. The repertoire holds a few hundred thousand distinct CDR3 sequences, with approximately 29% as singletons. The sample holds a few counts of this clonotype.

The clonotype was recovered from an adult woman who had mild COVID-19 (a few samples of this study predate the infection). Cell type and time point are not known. The sequenced material came from PBMCs or a T cell subset sorted from them (not recorded which). This chain connects TRBV5-6 to TRBJ2-3; D remains ambiguous. The CDR3 DNA reads as TGTGCCAGCAGCCCTTACCGGTGGGCAGATACGCAGTATTTT. This encodes CASSPYRWADTQYF.